The 29 T cell receptor beta chains in this list originate from one sample, sequenced in a study of blood T cell repertoires in COVID-19. The data were produced by immunoSEQ multiplex PCR, yet TCRdb's version contains in-frame clones alone and is incomplete. The sample carries 150,000 to 180,000 clones, around 84% recorded once. Sequences were obtained from peripheral blood. These receptor sequences come from an elderly man with acute or convalescent COVID-19.

The chain combines TRBV7-2 with TRBJ2-3, with TRBD1 identical over 8 bases. Germline V gene lookup returns CDR1 SGHTA and CDR2 FQGNSA. The CDR3 has 15 amino acids. V was pared by 1 base and J by 2 bases, with 2 bases of the junction left unmatched. The CDR3 nucleotides are TGTGCCAGCAGCTTAGGGACAGGGCCCACAGATACGCAGTATTTT. This encodes CASSLGTGPTDTQYF.

This clone occurred a few times. The genes are TRBV7-2 and TRBJ2-5; D is unresolved. Germline CDR1 is SGHTA and CDR2 is FQGNSA. The CDR3 consists of 14 residues. The V end was cut by 1 base, the J end by 5 bases, with 11 bases between. CDR3: CASSLVPLVETQYF. The CDR3 coding sequence is TGTGCCAGCAGCTTAGTCCCGCTAGTGGAGACCCAGTACTTC.

This rearrangement joins TRBV5-8 to TRBJ1-2; 12 bases fit TRBD1. The CDR3 is 15 amino acids. CDR1 and CDR2 (germline): SGHTS, YDEGEE. The V gene end was trimmed by 4 bases and the J gene end by 3 bases; junction bases not matched to a gene: 4. The CDR3 loop is CASSGGTGGHYGYTF. In DNA, the CDR3 is TGTGCCAGCAGCGGGGGGACAGGGGGCCACTATGGCTACACCTTC.

This clone was found a few times. The chain combines TRBV7-9 with TRBJ1-2; tentative D call: TRBD1 (5 bases). The CDR3 is 13 residues long. V was pared by 7 bases and J by 4 bases, with 13 bases between. CDR1 SEHNR and CDR2 FQNEAQ come from the germline V gene (reference sequence). In nucleotides, the CDR3 is TGTGCCAGCATCTCCCCGGACATCTATGGCTACACCTTC. Encoded protein: CASISPDIYGYTF.

The rearrangement uses TRBV5-1 and TRBJ2-7; no reliable D call. V was pared by 5 bases and J by 3 bases, with 21 bases between. The CDR3 loop spans 16 amino acids. The germline V gene has CDR1 SGHRS and CDR2 YFSETQ. Here the CDR3 DNA reads TGCGCCAGCAGGGTCATGCCCTCAAGTCGGGTCTACGAGCAGTACGTC. Amino acid sequence: CASRVMPSSRVYEQYV.

Only a few counts were recorded for this clone. The chain employs TRBV25-1 and TRBJ1-1; D remains ambiguous. Germline loops: CDR1 MGHDK, CDR2 SYGVNS. This CDR3 is 13 amino acids long. The V gene lost 1 base and the J gene lost 0 bases, with 3 bases spanning the gap. CDR3 loop: CASSESLNTEAFF. The CDR3 region has the DNA TGTGCCAGCAGTGAATCGTTGAACACTGAAGCTTTCTTT.

J is TRBJ2-3 and V is TRBV5-4, with D uncertain. There are 11 residues in the CDR3. With 9 bases removed from V and 5 bases from J, the gap between germline ends came to 10 bases. Germline V gene lookup returns CDR1 SGHNT and CDR2 YYREEE (reference sequence). CDR3 region: CATHRGDTQYF. The CDR3 bases are TGTGCCACCCACCGCGGAGATACGCAGTATTTT. The variable domain in full, with the rest retrieved from reference TRBV5-4 and TRBJ2-3, is ETGVTQSPTHLIKTRGQQVTLRCSSQSGHNTVSWYQQALGQGPQFIFQYYREEENGRGNFPPRFSGLQFPNYSSELNVNALELDDSALYLCATHRGDTQYFGPGTRLTVL.

The CDR3 protein is CAIGAQGDTEAFF. CDR3 sequence (DNA): TGTGCCATCGGGGCCCAGGGGGACACTGAAGCTTTCTTT. The rearrangement joins TRBV10-3 to TRBJ1-1; 7 bases line up with TRBD1. Germline assignment: CDR1 ENHRY and CDR2 SYGVKD. The ends lost 8 bases at V and 3 bases at J; junction bases unmatched: 6. The CDR3 is 13 residues long.

The chain joins TRBV30 to TRBJ1-1, with D unresolved. Germline CDR1 and CDR2: GTSNPN and SVGIG (reference sequence). The CDR3 sequence is 15 residues long. The V end was cut by 2 bases, the J end by 0 bases, with 13 bases between. The CDR3 DNA reads TGTGCCTGGAGTCCTGGACTTGGGTTGAACACTGAAGCTTTCTTT. Protein sequence: CAWSPGLGLNTEAFF.

This clone was found a few times. V is TRBV20-1 and J is TRBJ1-2, with no clear D. The CDR3 sequence is 10 residues long. CDR1 and CDR2 (germline): DFQATT, SNEGSKA (reference sequence). The ends were cut back, 7 bases at V and 4 bases at J, with 7 bases in the middle. CDR3 region: CSGAGYGYTF. The CDR3 DNA is TGCAGTGGCGCCGGCTATGGCTACACCTTC.

This clone was picked up one time. The V and J genes are TRBV19 and TRBJ2-1; 7 positions match TRBD1. Germline CDR1 LNHDA, CDR2 SQIVND (reference sequence). This CDR3 has 14 amino acids. The junction had 1 base not matched to a gene; V was cut back by 0 bases and J by 5 bases. CDR3 sequence: CASSIDQGDNEQFF. Here the CDR3 DNA reads TGTGCCAGTAGTATAGATCAGGGGGACAATGAGCAGTTCTTC.

J is TRBJ1-4 and V is TRBV11-3, with D perhaps TRBD1 (6 bases). CDR1 and CDR2 (germline): SGHNT, YENEEA. The ends were cut back, 5 bases at V and 8 bases at J, with 12 bases in the middle. The CDR3 is 13 residues long. This CDR3 reads CASSQRGAEKLFF. In nucleotides, the CDR3 is TGTGCCAGCAGCCAGCGGGGGGCGGAAAAACTGTTTTTT.

This chain joins TRBV6-5 and TRBJ2-7; 12 bases line up with TRBD1. This CDR3 comprises 14 residues. J lost 6 bases, V lost 2 bases, and 2 bases had no gene match. Germline V lookup: CDR1 MNHEY, CDR2 SVGAGI. Here the CDR3 DNA reads TGTGCCAGCAGTTACGGGACAGGGGGCCCCGAGCAGTACTTC. As protein: CASSYGTGGPEQYF.

The gene calls are TRBV5-1 and TRBJ2-6, with 11 bases fitting TRBD2. Germline lookup yields CDR1 SGHRS and CDR2 YFSETQ. J gave up 4 bases and V 4 bases, and 10 bases lay outside the gene matches. The CDR3 has 18 residues. CDR3 protein: CASSLRSGGAAGANVLTF. The CDR3 bases are TGCGCCAGCAGCCTCCGTAGCGGGGGGGCCGCCGGGGCCAACGTCCTGACTTTC.

The rearrangement uses TRBV18 and TRBJ1-5, with 9 bases matching TRBD1. CDR3 length: 15 amino acids. V dropped 4 bases and J dropped 3; count of bases not matched to a gene: 4. Germline V gene data show CDR1 as KGHSH and CDR2 as LQKENI. CDR3 sequence: CASSRDRGNNQPQHF. CDR3 DNA: TGTGCCAGCTCACGAGACAGGGGGAACAATCAGCCCCAGCATTTT. The entire variable domain, with the rest obtained from reference TRBV18 and TRBJ1-5, is as follows: NAGVMQNPRHLVRRRGQEARLRCSPMKGHSHVYWYRQLPEEGLKFMVYLQKENIIDESGMPKERFSAEFPKEGPSILRIQQVVRGDSAAYFCASSRDRGNNQPQHFGDGTRLSIL.

This chain uses TRBV18 with TRBJ1-1; 9 bases fit TRBD1. This CDR3 is 17 amino acids long. The V and J ends lost 10 bases and 0 bases, in that order; junction bases with no gene match: 15. CDR1 and CDR2 (germline): KGHSH, LQKENI. The CDR3 DNA reads as TGTGCCACCCAGAGAGGGGGGACAGGGACCATGAACACTGAAGCTTTCTTT. Residues: CATQRGGTGTMNTEAFF.

The V and J genes are TRBV10-3 and TRBJ2-1, with 8 bases identical to TRBD2. Per the germline V gene, CDR1 is ENHRY and CDR2 is SYGVKD. The CDR3 is made up of 16 amino acids. V shed 10 bases and J 6 bases; nucleotides not matched to a gene: 17. The DNA of the CDR3 is TGTGCCACCACTTCGGGGGGGGAGCGGGGGATCAATGAGCAGTTCTTC. Encoded protein: CATTSGGERGINEQFF.

The chain employs TRBV7-6 and TRBJ2-5; 8 positions match TRBD2. V trimming: 8 bases; J trimming: 2 bases; junction bases outside the gene matches: 4. CDR1 and CDR2 from the germline V gene are SGHVS and FNYEAQ. The CDR3 has 13 residues. The CDR3 reads CASVAGGQETQYF. The CDR3 DNA reads TGTGCCAGCGTCGCGGGGGGACAAGAGACCCAGTACTTC.

This chain connects TRBV5-1 to TRBJ2-3, with D possibly TRBD1 on 5 matching bases. V was trimmed by 4 bases and J by 4 bases, leaving 16 bases between them. Germline V gene data show CDR1 as SGHRS and CDR2 as YFSETQ. The CDR3 spans 15 residues. CDR3: CASSRTPEGADTQYF. CDR3 in DNA: TGCGCCAGCAGCCGTACCCCCGAAGGGGCAGATACGCAGTATTTT. Based on the CDR3 plus reference TRBV5-1 and TRBJ2-3, the full variable domain is KAGVTQTPRYLIKTRGQQVTLSCSPISGHRSVSWYQQTPGQGLQFLFEYFSETQRNKGNFPGRFSGRQFSNSRSEMNVSTLELGDSALYLCASSRTPEGADTQYFGPGTRLTVL.

The V call is TRBV18, the J call TRBJ2-5; the D gene is possibly TRBD1 (6 bases). Germline lookup yields CDR1 KGHSH and CDR2 LQKENI. The CDR3 has 14 residues. V was pared by 5 bases and J by 5 bases, with 15 bases between. The CDR3: CASSADSLGETQYF. CDR3 nucleotide sequence: TGTGCCAGCTCAGCGGACAGCCTTGGGGAGACCCAGTACTTC. The full variable domain, completed using reference TRBV18 and TRBJ2-5, is NAGVMQNPRHLVRRRGQEARLRCSPMKGHSHVYWYRQLPEEGLKFMVYLQKENIIDESGMPKERFSAEFPKEGPSILRIQQVVRGDSAAYFCASSADSLGETQYFGPGTRLLVL.

This chain connects TRBV7-9 to TRBJ1-2, with D hard to call. Germline lookup yields CDR1 SEHNR and CDR2 FQNEAQ (reference sequence). Trimming took 3 bases from V and 6 from J, leaving 14 bases between them. This CDR3 has 14 residues. DNA of the CDR3: TGTGCCAGCAGCTTGAATAACGGGAACCATGGCTACACCTTC. Its protein is CASSLNNGNHGYTF.

This clone showed up just once. Mismatch with germline at one junction end may stem from a read error. The gene calls are TRBV5-8 and TRBJ1-1; a possible D gene is TRBD1 (5 bases). The CDR3 is 15 residues long. Germline V CDR1 and CDR2: SGHTS, YDEGEE. CDR3 region: CASSTRQLSNAEAFF. DNA of the CDR3: TGTGCCAGCAGCACGAGACAGTTATCGAACGCTGAAGCTTTCTTT.

The table lists this clone with a count of one. The CDR3 region is CASSLGSGQGNTGELFF. CDR3 nucleotide sequence: TGTGCCAGCAGCTTGGGGTCGGGACAGGGGAACACCGGGGAGCTGTTTTTT. This chain uses TRBV7-7 with TRBJ2-2, with TRBD1 matching 9 bases. The V segment lost 3 bases and the J segment 1 base; nucleotides outside the gene matches: 6. The CDR3 is made up of 17 amino acids. Germline V lookup: CDR1 SSHAT, CDR2 FNYEAQ (reference sequence).

This rearrangement joins TRBV5-4 to TRBJ1-1; no reliable D call. The CDR3 runs to 13 residues. Trimming cost V 5 bases and J 5 bases, with 13 bases left between them. The V gene's germline CDR1 is SGHNT and CDR2 YYREEE (reference sequence). CDR3 protein: CASSTTWRTEAFF. DNA for the CDR3: TGTGCCAGCAGTACCACGTGGAGGACTGAAGCTTTCTTT.

CDR3 protein: CATSGQYNEQFF. In DNA, the CDR3 is TGTGCCACGTCGGGACAGTACAATGAGCAGTTCTTC. This chain links TRBV2 with TRBJ2-1; 7 nucleotides match TRBD1. CDR3 length equals 12 residues. Germline values: CDR1 SNHLY, CDR2 FYNNEI. V was pared by 10 bases and J by 4 bases, with 4 bases of the junction left unmatched.

The genes are TRBV7-2 and TRBJ2-7; 12 bases fit TRBD1. This CDR3 comprises 15 residues. From germline, CDR1 is SGHTA and CDR2 FQGNSA. V was pared by 6 bases and J by 7 bases, with 10 bases of the junction left unmatched. The CDR3: CASREPGQGAVEQYF. The CDR3 nucleotides are TGTGCCAGCAGGGAACCGGGACAGGGGGCTGTGGAGCAGTACTTC. The entire variable domain, with the rest obtained from reference TRBV7-2 and TRBJ2-7, is as follows: GAGVSQSPSNKVTEKGKDVELRCDPISGHTALYWYRQSLGQGLEFLIYFQGNSAPDKSGLPSDRFSAERTGGSVSTLTIQRTQQEDSAVYLCASREPGQGAVEQYFGPGTRLTVT.

The V and J genes are TRBV15 and TRBJ1-2; tentative D call: TRBD1 (5 bases). CDR3 length equals 14 residues. Trimming removed 0 bases from V and 10 bases from J, with 15 bases in between. Germline V gene sequence: CDR1 LNHNV, CDR2 YYDKDF (reference sequence). The CDR3 loop reads CATSRDGTPGDYTF. CDR3 nucleotide sequence: TGTGCCACCAGCAGAGATGGCACACCGGGGGACTACACCTTC.

The J gene is TRBJ2-2, the V gene TRBV14; D gene unclear. Trimming pared 1 base from V and 14 bases from J, leaving 8 bases between. The V gene's germline CDR1 is SGHDN and CDR2 FVKESK. The CDR3 extends over 11 amino acids. The CDR3 region is CASSQVSVLFF. In DNA form, the CDR3 reads TGTGCCAGCAGCCAAGTCTCCGTCCTGTTTTTT.

The chain links TRBV29-1 to TRBJ1-2; a weak D match, TRBD1 (5 bases). Trimming left V 4 bases short and J 10 bases short, with 13 bases between. Germline V gives CDR1 SQVTM, CDR2 ANQGSEA. The CDR3 is made up of 11 amino acids. Written as DNA, the CDR3 is TGCAGCGTTGTTTATGACAGACTCTACACCTTC. Amino acid sequence: CSVVYDRLYTF.